Each of the 8 T cell receptor beta chains below was sequenced from the same sample in a study of shared clonotypes between healthy human individuals. CD45RO negativity and positive selection for CCR7 defined naive CD8 cells, a population that excluded terminally differentiated effector memory CD45RA+ cells. This table comes from immunoSEQ multiplex PCR, and its TCRdb copy is limited to in-frame clones, with some not included. Here the sample spans hundreds of thousands of clones, 95% to 96% being singletons. Sequencing was carried out using naive CD8+ T cells sorted from blood. The receptors come from a woman aged 25 to 39 in good health.

This chain uses TRBV5-1 with TRBJ2-3; weak D call: TRBD2 (7 bases). In germline, CDR1 is SGHRS, CDR2 YFSETQ. V gave up 4 bases and J gave up 2 bases, with 17 bases separating them. The CDR3 is made up of 16 amino acids. CDR3 sequence reads: CASSPRGAEATDTQYF. The CDR3 DNA is TGCGCCAGCAGCCCCCGGGGGGCGGAAGCCACAGATACGCAGTATTTT. Drawing the rest from reference TRBV5-1 and TRBJ2-3, the complete variable domain is KAGVTQTPRYLIKTRGQQVTLSCSPISGHRSVSWYQQTPGQGLQFLFEYFSETQRNKGNFPGRFSGRQFSNSRSEMNVSTLELGDSALYLCASSPRGAEATDTQYFGPGTRLTVL.

The chain has TRBV9 and TRBJ2-3; D not resolved. CDR3 length: 15 amino acids. V lost 3 bases and J 5 bases, leaving 16 bases between the germline ends. The germline gives CDR1 SGDLS, CDR2 YYNGEE. In DNA form, the CDR3 reads TGTGCCAGCAGCGCCGAAGGTAAACCGGTAGATACGCAGTATTTT. Translated, it gives CASSAEGKPVDTQYF.

This chain connects TRBV11-2 to TRBJ1-2; no definite D call. Germline lookup yields CDR1 SGHAT and CDR2 FQNNGV. CDR3 length: 13 residues. V shed 5 bases and J shed 6 bases, with 13 bases lying between them. The CDR3 DNA sequence: TGTGCCAGCAGCCTTGGACGGGTGGATGGCTACACCTTC. This gives the protein CASSLGRVDGYTF.

The V call is TRBV2, the J call TRBJ1-3; 7 nucleotides align to TRBD1. Trimming took 1 base from V and 2 from J; bases not matched to a gene: 2. The CDR3 covers 15 residues. CDR1 is SNHLY and CDR2 is FYNNEI in the germline V gene. The CDR3 spells CASSEEGATGNTIYF. The DNA of the CDR3 is TGTGCCAGCAGTGAAGAGGGGGCTACTGGAAACACCATATATTTT. The full variable domain, with the rest looked up from reference TRBV2 and TRBJ1-3, is EPEVTQTPSHQVTQMGQEVILRCVPISNHLYFYWYRQILGQKVEFLVSFYNNEISEKSEIFDDQFSVERPDGSNFTLKIRSTKLEDSAMYFCASSEEGATGNTIYFGEGSWLTVV.

The CDR3 nucleotides are TGTGCCAGCAGCTTGGCCGCACGCCGGTGGGGCTACACCTTC. Its protein is CASSLAARRWGYTF. The rearrangement links TRBV5-6 to TRBJ1-2, with D unclear. The CDR3 spans 14 residues. Trimming removed 0 bases at V and 8 bases at J, with 14 bases between. Germline CDR1 SGHDT, CDR2 YYEEEE.

Details on this clone: Other DNA sequences of this sample code for an identical CDR3. The genes are TRBV2 and TRBJ2-7; D gene uncertain. CDR1 is SNHLY, CDR2 FYNNEI, per germline. The CDR3 has 12 amino acids. Trimming removed 8 bases at V and 0 bases at J, with 8 bases between. The CDR3 DNA reads as TGTGCCAGCGGCAGCAGCTCCTACGAGCAGTACTTC. It encodes CASGSSSYEQYF.

The V and J genes are TRBV19 and TRBJ2-7, with TRBD1 as a possible D gene (5 bases). V gave up 3 bases and J gave up 6 bases, with 9 bases separating them. The CDR3 has 12 amino acids. Germline assignment: CDR1 LNHDA and CDR2 SQIVND (reference sequence). In DNA, the CDR3 is TGTGCCAGTAGTATTCCAGGGTTCGAGCAGTACTTC. The encoded protein is CASSIPGFEQYF.

The chain employs TRBV5-1 and TRBJ2-7, with 14 bases lining up with TRBD2. CDR1 and CDR2 (germline): SGHRS, YFSETQ. This CDR3 region has 15 residues. V gave up 4 bases and J gave up 4 bases; unmatched junction bases: 4. The DNA of the CDR3 is TGCGCCAGCAGCCCGTGGACTAGCGGGGGGTACGAGCAGTACTTC. It specifies CASSPWTSGGYEQYF.